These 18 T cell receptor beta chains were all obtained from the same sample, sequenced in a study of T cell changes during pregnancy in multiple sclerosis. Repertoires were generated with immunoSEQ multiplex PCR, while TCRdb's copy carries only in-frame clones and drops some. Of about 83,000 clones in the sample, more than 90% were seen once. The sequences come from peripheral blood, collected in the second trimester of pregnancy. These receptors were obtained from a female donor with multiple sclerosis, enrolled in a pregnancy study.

The CDR3 protein is CASSLRGRGYTF. CDR3 sequence (DNA): TGTGCCAGCAGCTTGCGGGGAAGAGGCTACACCTTC. The chain joins TRBV5-6 to TRBJ1-2; D gene uncertain. The V gene's germline CDR1 is SGHDT and CDR2 YYEEEE. The CDR3 has 12 residues. The V end was cut by 1 base, the J end by 8 bases, with 9 bases between.

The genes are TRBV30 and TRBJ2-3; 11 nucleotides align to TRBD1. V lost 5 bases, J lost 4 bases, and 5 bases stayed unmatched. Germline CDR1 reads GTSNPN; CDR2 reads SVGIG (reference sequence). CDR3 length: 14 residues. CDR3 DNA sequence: TGTGCCTGGTCCTCGGGACAGGGGGCAGATACGCAGTATTTT. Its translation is CAWSSGQGADTQYF.

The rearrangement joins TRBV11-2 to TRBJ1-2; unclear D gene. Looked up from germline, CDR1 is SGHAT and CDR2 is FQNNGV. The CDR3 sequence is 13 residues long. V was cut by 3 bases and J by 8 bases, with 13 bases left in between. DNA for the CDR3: TGTGCCAGCAGCTTTGCGTTAGGGAGCGGCTACACCTTC. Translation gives CASSFALGSGYTF.

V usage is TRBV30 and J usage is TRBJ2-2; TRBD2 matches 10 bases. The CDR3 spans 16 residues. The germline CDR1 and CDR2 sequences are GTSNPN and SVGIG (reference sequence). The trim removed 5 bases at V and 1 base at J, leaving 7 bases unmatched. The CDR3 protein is CAWGLLAGLNTGELFF. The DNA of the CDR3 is TGTGCCTGGGGGTTACTAGCGGGGTTGAACACCGGGGAGCTGTTTTTT.

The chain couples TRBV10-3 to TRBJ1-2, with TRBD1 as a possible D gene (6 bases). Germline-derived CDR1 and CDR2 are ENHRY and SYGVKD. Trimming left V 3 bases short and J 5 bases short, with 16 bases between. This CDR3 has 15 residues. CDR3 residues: CAISDPPTGDYGYTF. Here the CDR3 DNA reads TGTGCCATCAGTGATCCGCCGACAGGCGATTATGGCTACACCTTC.

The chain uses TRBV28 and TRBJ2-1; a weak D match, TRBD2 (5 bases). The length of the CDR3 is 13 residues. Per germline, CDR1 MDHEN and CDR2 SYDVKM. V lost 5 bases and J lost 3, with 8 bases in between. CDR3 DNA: TGTGCCAGCAGTATGGGAGTCTACAATGAGCAGTTCTTC. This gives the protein CASSMGVYNEQFF.

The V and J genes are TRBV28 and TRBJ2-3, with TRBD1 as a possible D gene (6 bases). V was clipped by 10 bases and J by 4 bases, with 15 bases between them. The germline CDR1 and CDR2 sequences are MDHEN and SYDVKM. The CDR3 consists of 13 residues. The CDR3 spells CATRDTNADTQYF. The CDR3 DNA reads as TGTGCCACCAGGGACACCAACGCAGATACGCAGTATTTT.

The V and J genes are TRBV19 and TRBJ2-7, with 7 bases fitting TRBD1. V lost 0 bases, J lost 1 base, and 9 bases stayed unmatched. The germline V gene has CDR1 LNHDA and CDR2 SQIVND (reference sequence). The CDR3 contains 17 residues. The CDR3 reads CASSIEVSGGISYEQYF. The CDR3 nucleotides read TGTGCCAGTAGTATAGAAGTGTCAGGGGGTATTTCCTACGAGCAGTACTTC.

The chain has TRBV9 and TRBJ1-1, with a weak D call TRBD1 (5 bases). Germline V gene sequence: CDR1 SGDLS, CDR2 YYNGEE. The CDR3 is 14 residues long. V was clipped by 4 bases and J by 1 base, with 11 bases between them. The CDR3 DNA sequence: TGTGCCAGCAGCAGGGGATTTCGGAACACTGAAGCTTTCTTT. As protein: CASSRGFRNTEAFF. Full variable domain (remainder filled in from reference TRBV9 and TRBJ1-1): DSGVTQTPKHLITATGQRVTLRCSPRSGDLSVYWYQQSLDQGLQFLIQYYNGEERAKGNILERFSAQQFPDLHSELNLSSLELGDSALYFCASSRGFRNTEAFFGQGTRLTVV.

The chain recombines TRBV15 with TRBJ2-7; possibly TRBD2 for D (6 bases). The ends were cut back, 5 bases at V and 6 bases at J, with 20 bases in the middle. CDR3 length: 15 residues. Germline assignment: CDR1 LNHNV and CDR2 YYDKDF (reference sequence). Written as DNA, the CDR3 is TGTGCCACCAGCGAATCCCGGGCCCTGGGAGGCGAGCAGTACTTC. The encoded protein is CATSESRALGGEQYF.

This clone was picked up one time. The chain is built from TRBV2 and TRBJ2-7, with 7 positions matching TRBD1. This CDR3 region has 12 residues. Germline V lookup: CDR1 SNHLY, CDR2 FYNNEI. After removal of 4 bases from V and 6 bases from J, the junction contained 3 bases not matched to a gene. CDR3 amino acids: CASSGTGGEQYF. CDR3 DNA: TGTGCCAGCAGTGGGACAGGAGGCGAGCAGTACTTC.

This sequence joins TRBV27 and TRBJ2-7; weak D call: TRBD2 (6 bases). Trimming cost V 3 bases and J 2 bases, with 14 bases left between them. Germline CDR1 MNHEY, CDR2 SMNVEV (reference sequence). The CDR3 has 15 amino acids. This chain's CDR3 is CASSFLSGGAYEQYF. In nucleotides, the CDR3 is TGTGCCAGCAGTTTTCTCTCAGGCGGGGCCTACGAGCAGTACTTC.

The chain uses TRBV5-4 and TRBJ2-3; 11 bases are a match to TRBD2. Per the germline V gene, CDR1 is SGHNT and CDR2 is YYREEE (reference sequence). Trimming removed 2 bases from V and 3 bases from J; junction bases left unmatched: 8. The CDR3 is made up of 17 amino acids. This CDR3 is CASSFPGVAGGTDTQYF. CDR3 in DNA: TGTGCCAGCAGCTTCCCCGGGGTAGCGGGAGGGACAGATACGCAGTATTTT. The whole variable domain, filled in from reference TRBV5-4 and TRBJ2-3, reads ETGVTQSPTHLIKTRGQQVTLRCSSQSGHNTVSWYQQALGQGPQFIFQYYREEENGRGNFPPRFSGLQFPNYSSELNVNALELDDSALYLCASSFPGVAGGTDTQYFGPGTRLTVL.

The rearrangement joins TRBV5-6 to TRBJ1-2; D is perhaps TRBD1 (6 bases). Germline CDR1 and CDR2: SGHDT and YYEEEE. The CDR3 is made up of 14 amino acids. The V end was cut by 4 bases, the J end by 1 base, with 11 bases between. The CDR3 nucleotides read TGTGCCAGCAGCCCGGGACATGATAACTATGGCTACACCTTC. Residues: CASSPGHDNYGYTF.

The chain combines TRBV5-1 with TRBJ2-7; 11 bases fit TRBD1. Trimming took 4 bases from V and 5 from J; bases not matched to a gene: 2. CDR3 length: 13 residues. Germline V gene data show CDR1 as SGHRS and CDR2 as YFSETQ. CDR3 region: CASSMDRGHEQYF. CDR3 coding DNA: TGCGCCAGCAGCATGGACAGGGGGCACGAGCAGTACTTC.

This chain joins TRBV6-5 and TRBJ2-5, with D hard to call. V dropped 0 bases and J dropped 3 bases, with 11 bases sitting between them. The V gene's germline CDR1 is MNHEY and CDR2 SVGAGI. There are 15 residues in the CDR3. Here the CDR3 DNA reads TGTGCCAGCAGTTACTCCGGTGAAGAGGAAGAGACCCAGTACTTC. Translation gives CASSYSGEEEETQYF.

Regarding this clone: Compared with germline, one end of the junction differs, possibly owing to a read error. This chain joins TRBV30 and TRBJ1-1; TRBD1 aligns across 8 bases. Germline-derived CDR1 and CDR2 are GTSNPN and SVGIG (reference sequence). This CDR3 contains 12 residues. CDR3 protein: CAWSVTGGLSSF. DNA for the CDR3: TGTGCCTGGAGTGTCACAGGGGGACTTTCCAGTTTT.

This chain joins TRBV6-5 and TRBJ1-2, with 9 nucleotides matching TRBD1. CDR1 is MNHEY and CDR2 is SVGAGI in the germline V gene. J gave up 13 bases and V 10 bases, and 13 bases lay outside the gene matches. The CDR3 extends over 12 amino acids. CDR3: CATRDRDLPCTF. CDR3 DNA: TGTGCCACCCGGGACAGGGATTTACCCTGCACCTTC.